This TCR beta chain was found in a study of cytomegalovirus exposure and HLA in healthy donors. A multiplex PCR was run with 60 Vbeta primers and 13 Jbeta primers. Profiled with immunoSEQ multiplex PCR; TCRdb holds only in-frame clones, not every one. The profile covers 130,000 to 150,000 clones, with 60% to 85% appearing a single time and roughly 2.8% taken by the ten largest. This CDR3 region has 13 residues. V shed 3 bases and J 3 bases; nucleotides not matched to a gene: 2. Germline V lookup: CDR1 SGHNT, CDR2 YYREEE (reference sequence). Of note for this clone: Its specificity is unknown.

Study outcomes and limitations: The study designated roughly 160 TCR beta chains cytomegalovirus-associated. A later analysis by the authors found several of the most significant clusters apparently linked to common viral pathogens. As a later analysis revealed, most CMV-associated TCR beta chains appeared HLA-restricted.

Donors sampled were nominally healthy, though unrecorded immune exposures were likely. The sequenced material came from PBMCs. The receptor's source is a male donor in good health and CMV-seronegative. The J gene is TRBJ2-5, the V gene TRBV5-4; TRBD1 matches 7 bases. In nucleotides, the CDR3 is TGTGCCAGCAGCTACGACAGGGAAGAGACCCAGTACTTC. The encoded protein is CASSYDREETQYF.